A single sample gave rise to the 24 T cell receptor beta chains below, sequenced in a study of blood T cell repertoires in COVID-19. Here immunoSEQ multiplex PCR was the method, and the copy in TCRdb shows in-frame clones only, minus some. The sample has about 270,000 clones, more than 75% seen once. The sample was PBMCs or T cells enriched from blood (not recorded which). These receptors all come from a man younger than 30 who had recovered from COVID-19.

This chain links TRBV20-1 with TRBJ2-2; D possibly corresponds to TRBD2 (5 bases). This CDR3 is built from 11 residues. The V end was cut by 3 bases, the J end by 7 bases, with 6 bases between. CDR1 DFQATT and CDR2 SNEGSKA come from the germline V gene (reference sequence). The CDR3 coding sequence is TGCAGTGCTAGCGGGAACGGGGAGCTGTTTTTT. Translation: CSASGNGELFF.

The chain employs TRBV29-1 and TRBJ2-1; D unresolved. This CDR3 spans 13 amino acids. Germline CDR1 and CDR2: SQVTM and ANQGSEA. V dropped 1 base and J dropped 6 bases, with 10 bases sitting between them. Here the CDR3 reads CSVEVVQFNEQFF. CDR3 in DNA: TGCAGCGTTGAAGTTGTGCAGTTCAATGAGCAGTTCTTC.

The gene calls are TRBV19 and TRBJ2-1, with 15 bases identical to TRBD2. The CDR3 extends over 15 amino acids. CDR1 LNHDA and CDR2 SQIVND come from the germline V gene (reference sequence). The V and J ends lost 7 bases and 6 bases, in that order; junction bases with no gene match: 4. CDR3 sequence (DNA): TGTGCCAGTACCACGGGACTAGCGGGAGGCAATGAGCAGTTCTTC. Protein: CASTTGLAGGNEQFF.

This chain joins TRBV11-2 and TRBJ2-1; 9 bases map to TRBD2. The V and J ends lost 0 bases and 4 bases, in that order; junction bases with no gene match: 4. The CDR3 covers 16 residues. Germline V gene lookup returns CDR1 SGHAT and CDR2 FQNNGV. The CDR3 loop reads CASSLDSSGKYNEQFF. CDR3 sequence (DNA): TGTGCCAGCAGCTTAGACTCTAGCGGGAAGTACAATGAGCAGTTCTTC.

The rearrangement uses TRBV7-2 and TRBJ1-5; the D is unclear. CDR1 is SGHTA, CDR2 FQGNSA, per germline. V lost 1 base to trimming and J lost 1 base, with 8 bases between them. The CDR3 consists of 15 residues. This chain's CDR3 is CASSLGGLSNQPQHF. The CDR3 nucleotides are TGTGCCAGCAGCTTAGGCGGGTTAAGCAATCAGCCCCAGCATTTT.

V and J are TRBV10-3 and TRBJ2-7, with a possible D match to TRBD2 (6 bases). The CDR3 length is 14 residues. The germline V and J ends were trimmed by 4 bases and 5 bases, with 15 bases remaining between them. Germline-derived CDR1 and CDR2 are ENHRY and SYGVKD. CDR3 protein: CAISVGLTFDEQYF. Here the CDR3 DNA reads TGTGCCATCAGTGTGGGACTCACATTCGACGAGCAGTACTTC.

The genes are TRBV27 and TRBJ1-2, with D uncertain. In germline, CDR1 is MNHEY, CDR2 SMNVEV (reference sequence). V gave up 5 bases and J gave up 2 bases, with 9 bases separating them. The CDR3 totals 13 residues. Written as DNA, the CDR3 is TGTGCCAGCAGTCACAGACAAAACTATGGCTACACCTTC. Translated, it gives CASSHRQNYGYTF.

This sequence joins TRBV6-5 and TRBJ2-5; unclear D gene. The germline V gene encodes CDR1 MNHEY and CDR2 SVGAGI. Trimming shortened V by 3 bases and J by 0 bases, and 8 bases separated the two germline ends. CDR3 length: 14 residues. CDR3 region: CASSYGQYQETQYF. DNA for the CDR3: TGTGCCAGCAGTTATGGCCAGTACCAAGAGACCCAGTACTTC.

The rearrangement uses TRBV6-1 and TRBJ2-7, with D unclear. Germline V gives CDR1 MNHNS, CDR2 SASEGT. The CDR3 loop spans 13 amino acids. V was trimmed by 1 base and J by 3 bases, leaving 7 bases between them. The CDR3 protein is CASSEGGFYEQYF. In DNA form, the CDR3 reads TGTGCCAGCAGTGAAGGCGGTTTCTACGAGCAGTACTTC.

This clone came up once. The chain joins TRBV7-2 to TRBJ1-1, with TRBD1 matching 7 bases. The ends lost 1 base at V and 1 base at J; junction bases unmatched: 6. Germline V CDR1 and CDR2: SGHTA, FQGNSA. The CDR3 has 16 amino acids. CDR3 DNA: TGTGCCAGCAGCTTAGTGTTCGCAGGGGGGAACACTGAAGCTTTCTTT. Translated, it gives CASSLVFAGGNTEAFF.

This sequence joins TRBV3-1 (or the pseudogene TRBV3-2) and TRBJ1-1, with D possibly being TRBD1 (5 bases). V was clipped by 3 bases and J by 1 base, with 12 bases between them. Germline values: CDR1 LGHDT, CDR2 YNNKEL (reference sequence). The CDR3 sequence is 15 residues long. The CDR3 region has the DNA TGTGCCAGCAGCCATACAGGACGGTCGAACACTGAAGCTTTCTTT. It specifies CASSHTGRSNTEAFF.

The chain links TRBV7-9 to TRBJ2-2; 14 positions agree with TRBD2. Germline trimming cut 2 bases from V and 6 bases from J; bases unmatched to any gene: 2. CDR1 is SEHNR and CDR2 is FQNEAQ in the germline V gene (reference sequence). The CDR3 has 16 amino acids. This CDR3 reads CASSLRLAGGAGELFF. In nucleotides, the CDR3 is TGTGCCAGCAGCTTAAGACTAGCGGGAGGGGCCGGGGAGCTGTTTTTT.

The CDR3 reads CSASGIGDYISNQPQHF. The CDR3, as DNA: TGCAGTGCTAGTGGCATAGGGGATTATATTAGCAATCAGCCCCAGCATTTT. The genes are TRBV20-1 and TRBJ1-5, with D possibly being TRBD1 (5 bases). The CDR3 extends over 17 amino acids. Trimming took 3 bases from V and 0 from J, leaving 18 bases between them. Germline-derived CDR1 and CDR2 are DFQATT and SNEGSKA (reference sequence).

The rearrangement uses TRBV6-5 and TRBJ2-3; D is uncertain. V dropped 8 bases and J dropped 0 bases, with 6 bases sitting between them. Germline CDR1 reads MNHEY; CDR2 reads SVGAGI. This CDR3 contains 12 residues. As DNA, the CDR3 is TGTGCCAGCGGGCCGAGCACAGATACGCAGTATTTT. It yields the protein CASGPSTDTQYF.

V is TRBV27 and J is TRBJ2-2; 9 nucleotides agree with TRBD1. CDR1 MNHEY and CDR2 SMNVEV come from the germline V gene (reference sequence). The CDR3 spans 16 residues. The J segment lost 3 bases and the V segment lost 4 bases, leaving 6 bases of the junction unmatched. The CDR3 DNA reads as TGTGCCAGCAGTTCGGACAGGGGAGGGTACACCGGGGAGCTGTTTTTT. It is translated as CASSSDRGGYTGELFF.

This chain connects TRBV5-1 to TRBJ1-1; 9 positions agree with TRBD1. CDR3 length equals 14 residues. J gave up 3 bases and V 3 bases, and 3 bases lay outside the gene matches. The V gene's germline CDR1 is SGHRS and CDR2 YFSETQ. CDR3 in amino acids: CASSSRTGDTEAFF. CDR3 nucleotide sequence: TGCGCCAGCAGCTCCCGGACAGGGGACACTGAAGCTTTCTTT.

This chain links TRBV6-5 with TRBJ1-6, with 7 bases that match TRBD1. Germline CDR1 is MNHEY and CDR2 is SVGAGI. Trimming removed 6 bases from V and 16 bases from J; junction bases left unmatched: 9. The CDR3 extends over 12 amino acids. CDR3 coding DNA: TGTGCCAGCAGAGGGGCGGAGGGACAGCTCCACTTT. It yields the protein CASRGAEGQLHF.

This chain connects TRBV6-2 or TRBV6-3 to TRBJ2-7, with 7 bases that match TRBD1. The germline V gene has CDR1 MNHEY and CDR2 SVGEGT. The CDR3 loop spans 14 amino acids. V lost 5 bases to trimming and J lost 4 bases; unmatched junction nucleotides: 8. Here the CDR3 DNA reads TGTGCCAGCAGTGGAGGACAGGCTTTTTACGAGCAGTACTTC. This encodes CASSGGQAFYEQYF.

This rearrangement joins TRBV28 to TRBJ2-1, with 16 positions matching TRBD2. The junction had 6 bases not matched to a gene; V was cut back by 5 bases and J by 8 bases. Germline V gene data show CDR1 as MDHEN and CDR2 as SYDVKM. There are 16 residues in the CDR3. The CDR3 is CASSLGTSGRADEQFF. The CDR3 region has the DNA TGTGCCAGCAGTCTTGGGACTAGCGGGAGGGCGGATGAGCAGTTCTTC.

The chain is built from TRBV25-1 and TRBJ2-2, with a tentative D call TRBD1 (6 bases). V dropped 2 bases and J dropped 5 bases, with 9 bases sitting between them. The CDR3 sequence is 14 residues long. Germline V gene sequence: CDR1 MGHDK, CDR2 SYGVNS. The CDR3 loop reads CASSEDRPTGELFF. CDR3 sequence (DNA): TGTGCCAGCAGTGAAGACAGGCCGACCGGGGAGCTGTTTTTT.

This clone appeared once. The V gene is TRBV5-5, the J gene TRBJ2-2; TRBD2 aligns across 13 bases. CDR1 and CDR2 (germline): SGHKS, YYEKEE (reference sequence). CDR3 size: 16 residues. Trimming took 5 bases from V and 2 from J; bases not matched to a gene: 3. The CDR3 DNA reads TGTGCCAGCAGGGGGGGACTAGCGGGAAACACCGGGGAGCTGTTTTTT. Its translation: CASRGGLAGNTGELFF.

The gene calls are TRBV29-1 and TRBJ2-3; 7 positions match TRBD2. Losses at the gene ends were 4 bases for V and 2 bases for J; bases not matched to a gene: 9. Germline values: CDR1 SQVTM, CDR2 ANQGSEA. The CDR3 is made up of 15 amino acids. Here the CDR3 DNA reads TGCAGCGTTGTACATAGGAGCGGGAACACAGATACGCAGTATTTT. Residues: CSVVHRSGNTDTQYF.

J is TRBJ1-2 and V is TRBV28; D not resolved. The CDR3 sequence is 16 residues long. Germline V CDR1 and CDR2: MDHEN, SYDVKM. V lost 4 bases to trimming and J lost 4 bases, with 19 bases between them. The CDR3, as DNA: TGTGCCAGCAGTTCTGACTGGCAGCACCTCCCCTATGGCTACACCTTC. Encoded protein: CASSSDWQHLPYGYTF.

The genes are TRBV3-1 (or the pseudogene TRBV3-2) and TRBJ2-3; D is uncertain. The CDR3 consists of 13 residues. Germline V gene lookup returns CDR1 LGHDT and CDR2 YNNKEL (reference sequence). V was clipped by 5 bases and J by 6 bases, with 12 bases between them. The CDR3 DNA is TGTGCCAGCAGCGGCGGTGGATGGGATACGCAGTATTTT. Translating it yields CASSGGGWDTQYF.